The clone carrying this TCR beta chain has only a few counts. There are 14 residues in the CDR3. CDR1 is SQVTM, CDR2 ANQGSEA, per germline. With V trimmed by 5 bases and J by 0 bases, 5 bases remained unmatched. Here immunoSEQ multiplex PCR was the method, and the copy in TCRdb shows in-frame clones only, minus some. The table records roughly 59,000 clones, approximately 80% of them present only once. The data were taken from a study of blood T cell repertoires in COVID-19. This receptor was obtained from a woman older than 75 with acute or convalescent COVID-19. Sequencing input: peripheral blood. This chain links TRBV29-1 with TRBJ2-3; 7 bases align to TRBD1. The DNA of the CDR3 is TGCAGCGTTTCCGGCAGGGGGAGCACAGATACGCAGTATTTT. This sequence encodes CSVSGRGSTDTQYF.